These 6 T cell receptor beta chains were all obtained from the same sample, sequenced in a study of blood T cell repertoires in COVID-19. Here immunoSEQ multiplex PCR was the method, and the copy in TCRdb shows in-frame clones only, minus some. Here the sample spans tens of thousands of clones, 75% to 85% being singletons. Sequenced sample: peripheral blood. The receptors come from a woman at least 80 years old with acute or convalescent COVID-19.

The chain joins TRBV19 to TRBJ2-5; 9 bases align to TRBD2. V lost 6 bases to trimming and J lost 2 bases; unmatched junction nucleotides: 4. CDR1 LNHDA and CDR2 SQIVND come from the germline V gene (reference sequence). The CDR3 is 14 amino acids. The CDR3 coding sequence is TGTGCCAGTAGCACAGCGGGAGGACAAGAGACCCAGTACTTC. This gives the protein CASSTAGGQETQYF.

The chain is built from TRBV19 and TRBJ2-3, with TRBD2 matching over 8 bases. Germline loops: CDR1 LNHDA, CDR2 SQIVND (reference sequence). V shed 7 bases and J 1 base; nucleotides not matched to a gene: 4. The length of the CDR3 is 14 residues. DNA for the CDR3: TGTGCCAGTATCATAGCGGGGTGCACAGATACGCAGTATTTT. Protein sequence: CASIIAGCTDTQYF.

This clone was recorded only once. This chain links TRBV19 with TRBJ2-3; tentatively, D is TRBD1 (6 bases). This CDR3 spans 16 amino acids. The ends were cut back, 0 bases at V and 5 bases at J, with 15 bases in the middle. Per germline, CDR1 LNHDA and CDR2 SQIVND (reference sequence). CDR3: CASSIDLWQGIDTQYF. CDR3 DNA: TGTGCCAGTAGTATAGATCTCTGGCAGGGGATAGATACGCAGTATTTT.

The chain's CDR3 is CASSTVRYGYTF. CDR3 DNA: TGTGCCAGTAGTACAGTCCGCTATGGCTACACCTTC. The chain is built from TRBV19 and TRBJ1-2; no firm D call. Germline V gives CDR1 LNHDA, CDR2 SQIVND (reference sequence). The CDR3 covers 12 residues. V gave up 4 bases and J gave up 4 bases, with 7 bases separating them.

The chain joins TRBV6-2 or TRBV6-3 to TRBJ1-5; maybe TRBD1 (6 bases). Germline lookup yields CDR1 MNHEY and CDR2 SVGEGT. This CDR3 is 15 amino acids long. Trimming removed 4 bases at V and 5 bases at J, with 15 bases between. CDR3 nucleotides: TGTGCCAGCAGTTTCGACAGGTGGGGAGATCAGCCCCAGCATTTT. Protein: CASSFDRWGDQPQHF.

V and J are TRBV3-1 (or the pseudogene TRBV3-2) and TRBJ1-2, with 12 bases that match TRBD1. The CDR3 has 14 residues. The trim removed 4 bases at V and 8 bases at J, leaving 5 bases unmatched. CDR1 is LGHDT, CDR2 YNNKEL, per germline (reference sequence). The DNA for the CDR3 is TGTGCCAGCAGCCCCCGGGACAGGGGGCAAGGCTACACCTTC. Its translation: CASSPRDRGQGYTF.